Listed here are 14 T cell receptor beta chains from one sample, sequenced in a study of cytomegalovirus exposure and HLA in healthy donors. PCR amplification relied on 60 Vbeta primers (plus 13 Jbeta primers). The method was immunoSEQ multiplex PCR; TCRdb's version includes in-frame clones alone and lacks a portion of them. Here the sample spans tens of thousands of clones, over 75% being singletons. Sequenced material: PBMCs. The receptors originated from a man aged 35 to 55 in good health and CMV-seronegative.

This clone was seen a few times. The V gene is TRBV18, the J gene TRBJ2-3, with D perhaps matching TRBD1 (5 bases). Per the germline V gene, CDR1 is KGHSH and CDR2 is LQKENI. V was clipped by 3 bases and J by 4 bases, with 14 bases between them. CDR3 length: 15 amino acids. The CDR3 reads CASSPVAGFADTQYF. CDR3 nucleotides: TGTGCCAGCTCACCCGTTGCAGGGTTCGCAGATACGCAGTATTTT. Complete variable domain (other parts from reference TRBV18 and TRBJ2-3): NAGVMQNPRHLVRRRGQEARLRCSPMKGHSHVYWYRQLPEEGLKFMVYLQKENIIDESGMPKERFSAEFPKEGPSILRIQQVVRGDSAAYFCASSPVAGFADTQYFGPGTRLTVL.

The CDR3 sequence: CASSFASGRLGADTQYF. CDR3 nucleotides: TGCGCCAGCAGCTTCGCTAGCGGGAGATTAGGGGCAGATACGCAGTATTTT. The chain has TRBV5-1 and TRBJ2-3, with 10 bases that match TRBD2. This CDR3 region has 17 residues. V gave up 2 bases and J gave up 4 bases; unmatched junction bases: 10. Germline CDR1 and CDR2: SGHRS and YFSETQ.

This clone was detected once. The CDR3 DNA is TGTGCCAGCAGCTTAACAGGCCAACCTGAAGCTTTCTTT. This translates into CASSLTGQPEAFF. V gene TRBV7-9 combines with J gene TRBJ1-1, with a tentative D call TRBD1 (5 bases). The V end lost 2 bases, the J end lost 6 bases, and 10 bases lay between the germline ends. CDR3 size: 13 residues. CDR1 is SEHNR and CDR2 is FQNEAQ in the germline V gene (reference sequence).

The CDR3 here is CASSYWGGPSLETQYF. In DNA, the CDR3 is TGTGCCAGCAGTTACTGGGGGGGCCCCTCCCTAGAGACCCAGTACTTC. The gene calls are TRBV6-5 and TRBJ2-5, with D possibly matching TRBD2 (7 bases). The CDR3 extends over 16 amino acids. Between the trimmed V and J ends, which lost 1 base and 4 bases, there was a span of 16 bases. From germline, CDR1 is MNHEY and CDR2 SVGAGI.

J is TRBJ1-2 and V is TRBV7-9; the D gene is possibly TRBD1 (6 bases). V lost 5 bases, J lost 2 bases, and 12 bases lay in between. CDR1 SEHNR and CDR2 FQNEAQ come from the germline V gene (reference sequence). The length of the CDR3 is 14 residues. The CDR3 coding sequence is TGTGCCAGCAGCCCACGGCAGGGGAACTATGGCTACACCTTC. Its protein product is CASSPRQGNYGYTF.

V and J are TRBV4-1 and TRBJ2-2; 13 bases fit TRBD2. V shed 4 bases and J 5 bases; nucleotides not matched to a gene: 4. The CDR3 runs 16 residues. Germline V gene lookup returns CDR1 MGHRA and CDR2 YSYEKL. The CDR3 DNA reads TGCGCCAGCAGCCTACCGGGACTAGCGGGGACCGGGGAGCTGTTTTTT. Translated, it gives CASSLPGLAGTGELFF.

CDR3 coding DNA: TGTGCCAGCAGTTCTGAGGGAATGTCATACTATGGCTACACCTTC. It specifies CASSSEGMSYYGYTF. V usage is TRBV27 and J usage is TRBJ1-2; no clear D. The ends were cut back, 4 bases at V and 3 bases at J, with 15 bases in the middle. CDR3 length: 15 amino acids. The germline V gene has CDR1 MNHEY and CDR2 SMNVEV (reference sequence).

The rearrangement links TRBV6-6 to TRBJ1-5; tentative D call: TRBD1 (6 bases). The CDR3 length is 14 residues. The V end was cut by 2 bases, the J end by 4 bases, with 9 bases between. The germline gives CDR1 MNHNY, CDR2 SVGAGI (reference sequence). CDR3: CASSYRQANQPQHF. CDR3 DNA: TGTGCCAGCAGTTACCGACAGGCGAATCAGCCCCAGCATTTT.

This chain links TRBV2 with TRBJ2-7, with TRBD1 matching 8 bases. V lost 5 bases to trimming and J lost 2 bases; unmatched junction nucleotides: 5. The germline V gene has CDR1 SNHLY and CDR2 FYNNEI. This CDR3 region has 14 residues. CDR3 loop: CASSYDRGPYEQYF. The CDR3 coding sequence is TGTGCCAGCAGTTACGACAGGGGCCCCTACGAGCAGTACTTC. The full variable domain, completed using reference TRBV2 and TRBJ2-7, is EPEVTQTPSHQVTQMGQEVILRCVPISNHLYFYWYRQILGQKVEFLVSFYNNEISEKSEIFDDQFSVERPDGSNFTLKIRSTKLEDSAMYFCASSYDRGPYEQYFGPGTRLTVT.

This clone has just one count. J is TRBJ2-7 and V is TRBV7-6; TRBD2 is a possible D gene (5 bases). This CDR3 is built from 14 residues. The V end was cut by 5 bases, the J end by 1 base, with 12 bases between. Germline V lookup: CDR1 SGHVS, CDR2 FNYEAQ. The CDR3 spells CASSQDPGSYEQYF. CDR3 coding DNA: TGTGCCAGCAGCCAAGACCCGGGGTCCTACGAGCAGTACTTC.

In DNA, the CDR3 is TGTGCCAGCAGCGTGTCCAGCAGGAATGAGCAGTTCTTC. This codes for CASSVSSRNEQFF. This chain uses TRBV9 with TRBJ2-1; D is unresolved. The germline V gene encodes CDR1 SGDLS and CDR2 YYNGEE. The ends were cut back, 2 bases at V and 7 bases at J, with 10 bases in the middle. The CDR3 sequence is 13 residues long.

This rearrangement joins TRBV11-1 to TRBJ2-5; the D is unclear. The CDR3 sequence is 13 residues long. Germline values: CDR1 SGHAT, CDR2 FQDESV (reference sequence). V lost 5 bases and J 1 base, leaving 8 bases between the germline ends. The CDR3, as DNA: TGTGCCAGCAGCCGTGTAGCCCAAGAGACCCAGTACTTC. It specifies CASSRVAQETQYF.

CDR3 sequence reads: CASSDSIGGTDTQYF. CDR3 DNA: TGTGCCAGCAGTGACTCGATCGGGGGCACAGATACGCAGTATTTT. The chain carries TRBV6-4 and TRBJ2-3; D may be TRBD2 (5 bases). The germline CDR1 and CDR2 sequences are MRHNA and SNTAGT. V was pared by 0 bases and J by 1 base, with 8 bases between. This CDR3 contains 15 residues.

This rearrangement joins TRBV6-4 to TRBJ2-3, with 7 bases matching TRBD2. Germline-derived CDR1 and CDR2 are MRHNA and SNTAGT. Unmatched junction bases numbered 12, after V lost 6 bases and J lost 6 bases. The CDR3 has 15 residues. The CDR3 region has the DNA TGTGCCAGCAGCCCCCTAGCGGCAGCGAGGGATACGCAGTATTTT. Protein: CASSPLAAARDTQYF.